This passage covers 28 T cell receptor beta chains from one sample sequenced in a study of blood T cells in healthy people across ages. A J-beta primer mix and a sample-barcoded 5' primer were used in a second PCR of about 7 to 12 cycles. Each CDR3 protein is one row after TCRdb ran MiXCR on the 5' RACE reads. The sample has about a million distinct CDR3 sequences, under 40% seen once; the top ten hold roughly 13%. What was sequenced was blood. The receptors come from a man aged 18 to 35 in good health.

J is TRBJ1-4 and V is TRBV7-9, with TRBD1 as a possible D gene (5 bases). V gave up 3 bases and J gave up 7 bases, with 12 bases separating them. The CDR3 sequence is 14 residues long. The V gene's germline CDR1 is SEHNR and CDR2 FQNEAQ (reference sequence). The CDR3 is CASSLDNTTEKLFF. In DNA form, the CDR3 reads TGTGCCAGCAGCTTGGACAATACCACTGAAAAACTGTTTTTT.

The table lists this clonotype with a few counts. In DNA form, the CDR3 reads TGTGCCAGCAGTTTACCTACCGGGACGGCGAACTATGGCTACACCTTC. Protein: CASSLPTGTANYGYTF. The rearrangement links TRBV12-3 or TRBV12-4 to TRBJ1-2, with D possibly being TRBD1 (5 bases). The CDR3 is 16 amino acids. V gave up 2 bases and J gave up 2 bases, with 15 bases separating them.

The chain combines TRBV2 with TRBJ1-1, with 10 bases matching TRBD1. Per the germline V gene, CDR1 is SNHLY and CDR2 is FYNNEI. CDR3 length equals 14 residues. V lost 4 bases to trimming and J lost 11 bases; unmatched junction nucleotides: 10. CDR3 in amino acids: CASSATGTGVQAFF. CDR3 sequence (DNA): TGTGCCAGCAGTGCCACCGGGACAGGGGTACAGGCTTTCTTT.

The gene calls are TRBV5-5 and TRBJ1-1; perhaps TRBD1 as D (5 bases). This CDR3 contains 16 residues. Germline CDR1 and CDR2: SGHKS and YYEKEE (reference sequence). Trimming stripped 3 bases from V and 1 base from J, with 16 bases between. CDR3: CASSSGPGQWNTEAFF. CDR3 nucleotides: TGTGCCAGCAGCTCGGGCCCGGGGCAGTGGAACACTGAAGCTTTCTTT.

This clonotype came up a few times. The genes are TRBV7-2 and TRBJ2-1; D may be TRBD1 (5 bases). The CDR3 spans 13 residues. The V gene's germline CDR1 is SGHTA and CDR2 FQGNSA. V gave up 5 bases and J gave up 9 bases, with 14 bases separating them. The CDR3 bases are TGTGCCAGCAGCCGCCAGGGTGGCACTGAGCAGTTCTTC. This gives the protein CASSRQGGTEQFF. The variable domain in full, completed from reference TRBV7-2 and TRBJ2-1, reads GAGVSQSPSNKVTEKGKDVELRCDPISGHTALYWYRQSLGQGLEFLIYFQGNSAPDKSGLPSDRFSAERTGGSVSTLTIQRTQQEDSAVYLCASSRQGGTEQFFGPGTRLTVL.

This clonotype has more than one count but fewer than ten. The V call is TRBV4-3, the J call TRBJ1-1; D is uncertain. Germline V gene sequence: CDR1 LGHNA, CDR2 YSLEER. Trimming pared 0 bases from V and 4 bases from J, leaving 12 bases between. The CDR3 contains 15 residues. The CDR3 region has the DNA TGCGCCAGCAGCCAAGAGACGTGGTCGATCACTGAAGCTTTCTTT. Translated: CASSQETWSITEAFF.

The table lists this clonotype with a few counts. The rearrangement links TRBV12-3 or TRBV12-4 to TRBJ2-3, with 12 bases that match TRBD2. This CDR3 is built from 16 residues. With 4 bases clipped from V and 2 bases from J, the junction kept 4 bases outside the gene matches. In DNA, the CDR3 is TGTGCCAGCAGTTCGGGACTAGCGGGTAACACAGATACGCAGTATTTT. This codes for CASSSGLAGNTDTQYF.

The chain is built from TRBV30 and TRBJ2-1; 13 bases are shared with TRBD2. Germline CDR1 reads GTSNPN; CDR2 reads SVGIG (reference sequence). Losses at the gene ends were 2 bases for V and 7 bases for J; bases not matched to a gene: 8. This CDR3 has 16 residues. The CDR3 region is CAWSPPGLAGVNEQFF. The CDR3 DNA follows: TGTGCCTGGAGTCCCCCCGGACTAGCGGGGGTAAATGAGCAGTTCTTC.

The rearrangement links TRBV20-1 to TRBJ2-1, with a tentative D call TRBD1 (5 bases). V was cut by 5 bases and J by 14 bases, with 22 bases left in between. Germline loops: CDR1 DFQATT, CDR2 SNEGSKA (reference sequence). The CDR3 has 13 residues. CDR3 nucleotides: TGCAGTGCTCCCATTCGGATTGGGGCGGTTAAGTTCTTC. Its protein product is CSAPIRIGAVKFF.

The gene calls are TRBV9 and TRBJ2-5; 9 positions agree with TRBD1. V shed 0 bases and J 6 bases; nucleotides not matched to a gene: 6. The CDR3 totals 15 residues. Germline V gene data show CDR1 as SGDLS and CDR2 as YYNGEE. CDR3 nucleotides: TGTGCCAGCAGCGTAGCCCCGGACAGGGGAAAGACCCAGTACTTC. Its translation is CASSVAPDRGKTQYF.

The CDR3 sequence is CASSPIPDDRGVGNEQFF. The CDR3 DNA is TGTGCCAGCAGCCCCATCCCTGACGACCGGGGGGTAGGAAATGAGCAGTTCTTC. This chain connects TRBV9 to TRBJ2-1; 7 bases match TRBD2. Losses at the gene ends were 4 bases for V and 7 bases for J; bases not matched to a gene: 20. Germline CDR1 and CDR2: SGDLS and YYNGEE. This CDR3 contains 18 residues.

This clonotype was seen a handful of times. The rearrangement links TRBV12-3 or TRBV12-4 to TRBJ2-5; D gene uncertain. The CDR3 extends over 13 amino acids. V dropped 4 bases and J dropped 9 bases, with 15 bases sitting between them. For the CDR3, the DNA is TGTGCCAGCAGTTCCCAGACTGCCGTCGCCCAGTACTTC. Protein product: CASSSQTAVAQYF.

In DNA form, the CDR3 reads TGTGCCAGCAGCCCACAGGGGACGGCCTACGAGCAGTACTTC. It translates to CASSPQGTAYEQYF. The rearrangement joins TRBV11-2 to TRBJ2-7; TRBD1 agrees at 7 bases. CDR3 length: 14 residues. With 5 bases clipped from V and 2 bases from J, the junction kept 6 bases outside the gene matches. Looked up from germline, CDR1 is SGHAT and CDR2 is FQNNGV. The full variable domain, completed using reference TRBV11-2 and TRBJ2-7, is EAGVAQSPRYKIIEKRQSVAFWCNPISGHATLYWYQQILGQGPKLLIQFQNNGVVDDSQLPKDRFSAERLKGVDSTLKIQPAKLEDSAVYLCASSPQGTAYEQYFGPGTRLTVT.

The rearrangement links TRBV7-2 to TRBJ1-1; D is uncertain. The ends were cut back, 5 bases at V and 8 bases at J, with 18 bases in the middle. Germline V gene lookup returns CDR1 SGHTA and CDR2 FQGNSA. The CDR3 is 14 residues long. The CDR3 reads CASSEVWARGEAFF. Here the CDR3 DNA reads TGTGCCAGCAGCGAGGTTTGGGCGCGTGGAGAAGCTTTCTTT. The full variable domain, completed using reference TRBV7-2 and TRBJ1-1, is GAGVSQSPSNKVTEKGKDVELRCDPISGHTALYWYRQSLGQGLEFLIYFQGNSAPDKSGLPSDRFSAERTGGSVSTLTIQRTQQEDSAVYLCASSEVWARGEAFFGQGTRLTVV.

Turning to this clonotype: One end of the junction is discordant with germline, which a read error may explain. The rearrangement joins TRBV4-3 to TRBJ2-3; 7 positions agree with TRBD2. This CDR3 has 16 amino acids. The germline V gene encodes CDR1 LGHNA and CDR2 YSLEER. The chain's CDR3 is CTSSQDLRGDGDTQYF. Written as DNA, the CDR3 is TGCACCAGCAGCCAAGATCTTCGGGGGGATGGAGATACGCAGTATTTT.

The count of this clonotype is one. This may be a read error: a much more frequent sequence differs by one nucleotide. The chain recombines TRBV4-3 with TRBJ2-5, with 8 bases matching TRBD2. The DNA end favors TRBJ2-1, so the J call may be wrong. In germline, CDR1 is LGHNA, CDR2 YSLEER. The CDR3 sequence is 15 residues long. CDR3 in amino acids: CASSPTSGDQETQFF. The DNA of the CDR3 is TGCGCCAGCAGCCCAACTAGCGGTGACCAAGAGACCCAGTTCTTC.

V is TRBV27 and J is TRBJ1-1; D call uncertain. The ends were cut back, 3 bases at V and 0 bases at J, with 11 bases in the middle. Germline V CDR1 and CDR2: MNHEY, SMNVEV (reference sequence). The CDR3 contains 15 residues. The CDR3 reads CASSFMRGMNTEAFF. The CDR3 coding sequence is TGTGCCAGCAGTTTTATGAGAGGGATGAACACTGAAGCTTTCTTT.

This chain uses TRBV7-3 with TRBJ1-1; TRBD1 agrees at 9 bases. V was pared by 3 bases and J by 5 bases, with 4 bases of the junction left unmatched. Germline V gene data show CDR1 as SGHTA and CDR2 as FQGTGA. The CDR3 covers 14 residues. In nucleotides, the CDR3 is TGTGCCAGCAGCTTCAGGGGACAGGGAACTGAAGCTTTCTTT. Translation gives CASSFRGQGTEAFF.

CDR3 region: CASSAPTSYGYTF. For the CDR3, the DNA is TGTGCCAGCAGCGCCCCGACAAGCTATGGCTACACCTTC. The chain employs TRBV9 and TRBJ1-2, with no clear D. The V end was cut by 3 bases, the J end by 4 bases, with 10 bases between. The length of the CDR3 is 13 residues. Germline V gene data show CDR1 as SGDLS and CDR2 as YYNGEE.

This clonotype was detected ten times or more. The V call is TRBV21-1, the J call TRBJ2-2; the table's TRBD1 call for D was not verified on the DNA. TRBV21-1 is a pseudogene locus. The CDR3 consists of 15 residues. CDR3 DNA: TGTGCCAGCAGCAAACCCGGGAGGACTACCGGGGAGCTGTTTTTT. Protein sequence: CASSKPGRTTGELFF.

This chain uses TRBV2 with TRBJ1-2; 7 bases are shared with TRBD1. V dropped 5 bases and J dropped 1; count of bases not matched to a gene: 10. CDR1 is SNHLY and CDR2 is FYNNEI in the germline V gene. The CDR3 consists of 16 residues. This CDR3 is CASSLFDRASNYGYTF. The CDR3 bases are TGTGCCAGCAGTCTTTTTGACAGGGCAAGTAACTATGGCTACACCTTC. Drawing the rest from reference TRBV2 and TRBJ1-2, the complete variable domain is EPEVTQTPSHQVTQMGQEVILRCVPISNHLYFYWYRQILGQKVEFLVSFYNNEISEKSEIFDDQFSVERPDGSNFTLKIRSTKLEDSAMYFCASSLFDRASNYGYTFGSGTRLTVV.

V is TRBV20-1 and J is TRBJ2-3, with TRBD2 as a possible D gene (5 bases). Looked up from germline, CDR1 is DFQATT and CDR2 is SNEGSKA (reference sequence). The CDR3 is made up of 12 amino acids. For the CDR3, the DNA is TGCAGAGGAGGCCAAGACACAGATACGCAGTATTTT. It yields the protein CRGGQDTDTQYF.

This clonotype was detected only a few times. This chain uses TRBV29-1 with TRBJ1-4; D remains unclear. CDR3 length: 15 residues. Looked up from germline, CDR1 is SQVTM and CDR2 is ANQGSEA. The ends were cut back, 7 bases at V and 5 bases at J, with 20 bases in the middle. DNA for the CDR3: TGCAGCGCGAGACGATCAGGAGGGAGCAATGAAAAACTGTTTTTT. Translating gives CSARRSGGSNEKLFF. Complete variable domain (other parts from reference TRBV29-1 and TRBJ1-4): SAVISQKPSRDICQRGTSLTIQCQVDSQVTMMFWYRQQPGQSLTLIATANQGSEATYESGFVIDKFPISRPNLTFSTLTVSNMSPEDSSIYLCSARRSGGSNEKLFFGSGTQLSVL.

The rearrangement joins TRBV27 to TRBJ2-1; TRBD1 might be the D (5 bases). Trimming stripped 3 bases from V and 3 bases from J, with 18 bases between. The CDR3 totals 17 residues. Germline V gene data show CDR1 as MNHEY and CDR2 as SMNVEV (reference sequence). CDR3 bases: TGTGCCAGCAGTTTGTTCTTTGGGGCAGGGAACTACAATGAGCAGTTCTTC. As protein: CASSLFFGAGNYNEQFF.

This chain connects TRBV27 to TRBJ1-2, with D perhaps matching TRBD1 (6 bases). The CDR3 extends over 15 amino acids. In germline, CDR1 is MNHEY, CDR2 SMNVEV (reference sequence). V was pared by 6 bases and J by 1 base, with 15 bases between. This CDR3 is CASSLTGTLNYGYTF. The CDR3 DNA sequence: TGTGCCAGCAGCTTAACCGGGACACTTAACTATGGCTACACCTTC.

The chain employs TRBV2 and TRBJ2-7, with unresolved D. This CDR3 contains 12 residues. Looked up from germline, CDR1 is SNHLY and CDR2 is FYNNEI. The V end was cut by 6 bases, the J end by 2 bases, with 8 bases between. The CDR3 DNA is TGTGCCAGCAGAGGACGGGCCTACGAGCAGTACTTC. Protein: CASRGRAYEQYF.

The CDR3 DNA sequence: TGTGCCAGCAGTCCCAACAGGGAGGATACTGAAGCTTTCTTT. Amino acid sequence: CASSPNREDTEAFF. V is TRBV12-3 or TRBV12-4 and J is TRBJ1-1; possibly TRBD1 for D (6 bases). The CDR3 runs 14 residues. Trimming cost V 5 bases and J 5 bases, with 15 bases left between them.

This clonotype appeared a few times. The J gene is TRBJ1-5, the V gene TRBV12-3 or TRBV12-4, with 11 bases matching TRBD1. V lost 5 bases, J lost 6 bases, and 3 bases stayed unmatched. The CDR3 has 14 amino acids. CDR3: CASSGQGAFQPQHF. DNA of the CDR3: TGTGCCAGCAGTGGACAGGGGGCGTTTCAGCCCCAGCATTTT.